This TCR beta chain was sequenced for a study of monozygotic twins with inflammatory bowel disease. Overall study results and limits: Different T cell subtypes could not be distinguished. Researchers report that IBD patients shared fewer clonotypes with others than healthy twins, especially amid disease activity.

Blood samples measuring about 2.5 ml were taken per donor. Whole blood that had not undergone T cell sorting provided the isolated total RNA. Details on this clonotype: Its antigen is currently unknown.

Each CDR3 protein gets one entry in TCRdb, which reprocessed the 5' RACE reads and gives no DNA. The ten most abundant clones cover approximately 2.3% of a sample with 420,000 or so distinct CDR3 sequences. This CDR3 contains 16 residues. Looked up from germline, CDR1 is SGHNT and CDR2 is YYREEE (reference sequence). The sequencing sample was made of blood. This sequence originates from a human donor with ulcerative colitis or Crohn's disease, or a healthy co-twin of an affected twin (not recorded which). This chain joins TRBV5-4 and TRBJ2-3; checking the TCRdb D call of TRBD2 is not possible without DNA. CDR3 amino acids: CASRPGGAFPTDTQYF.